This T cell receptor beta chain was documented in a study of blood T cell repertoires in COVID-19 (TCRdb year 2020). Study-level background: The collaborator samples originated in the United States, Italy and Spain and spanned the acute and convalescent phases of COVID-19. The samples were drawn from two sources: the first 160 participants of the ongoing ImmuneRACE study, and approximately 1,300 subjects contributed by 6 global collaborators. HLA class I and class II types, where available, came from metadata supplied by the sample provider rather than from assay-based typing. Subjects who had been exposed to COVID-19, were actively infected with it, or had recovered from it provided the deeply sampled blood TCRbeta repertoires that made up the dataset. Sample metadata almost always included a de-identified subject ID, COVID-19 status, age in years and sex. The repertoires were released in a freely available public database meant as a resource for research on the immune response to SARS-CoV-2. The material from the prospective study consisted of cDNA or gDNA derived from T cells, B-cell-depleted T cells, or PBMCs. Results and caveats for the whole study, not just this receptor: Clinical and demographic metadata were provided uncurated, with the amount varying by source and participant.

TCRbeta CDR3 regions were amplified from genomic DNA using the immunoSEQ Assay, a bias-controlled multiplex PCR. As for the original processing: Nucleated cell counts per sample were estimated from amplification of reference gene primers within the assay. Sequence reads were collapsed and filtered to measure the absolute abundance of every unique TCRbeta CDR3 rearrangement. For each sample, productive Simpson clonality was calculated as the square root of Simpson's diversity index over productive rearrangements. This is the immuneACCESS table as TCRdb keeps it, with only in-frame sequences that have V and J called. A part of the clones is gone; compared with another copy, unresolved V genes explain less than half, and the rest is unexplained. The V and J calls and clone size come from that table; D and trimming were worked out from the DNA. The sample data list about 210,000 clones, and about 89% of these were observed just once. Approximately 7.6% of the sample lies in the top ten.

From cysteine to phenylalanine, the CDR3 is 12 amino acids long. The kept DNA is CDR3 alone, 36 bases in frame from the first base. Trimming takes 6 bases from V and 8 bases from J, and the germline ends sit 10 bases apart. The germline V gene yields MNHEY for CDR1 and SVGAGI for CDR2. In the case of this clone: It has no known antigen specificity. Qualities for individual bases were not recorded, and no much larger clone is one base off.

In the prospective study, participants were 18 to 89 years old, resided in about two dozen geographic areas of the United States, and were enrolled through a virtual design. In the prospective study, cohorts were assigned on the basis of participant-reported clinical history obtained from a screening survey and a study questionnaire. For ImmuneRACE Cohort 3, a participant was defined as recovered based on two consecutive negative NP/OP PCR tests, clearance by a healthcare professional, or resolution of symptoms. Each participant in the prospective study had whole blood, serum and a nasopharyngeal or oropharyngeal swab collected by mobile phlebotomists. Over a roughly 2-month period, participants in the prospective study had the option of providing additional blood draws and questionnaires. Before DNA extraction, blood samples from the prospective study were shipped at room temperature or frozen.

Rearrangement joined TRBV6-5 to TRBJ1-4; the D gene remains uncertain. Sequenced input: PBMCs or T cells enriched from blood (not recorded which). This TCR derives from a woman younger than 35 who had recovered from COVID-19. The DNA reads as follows: TGTGCCAGCAGCCGGGGAGAGGAAAAACTGTTTTTT. This encodes CASSRGEEKLFF.